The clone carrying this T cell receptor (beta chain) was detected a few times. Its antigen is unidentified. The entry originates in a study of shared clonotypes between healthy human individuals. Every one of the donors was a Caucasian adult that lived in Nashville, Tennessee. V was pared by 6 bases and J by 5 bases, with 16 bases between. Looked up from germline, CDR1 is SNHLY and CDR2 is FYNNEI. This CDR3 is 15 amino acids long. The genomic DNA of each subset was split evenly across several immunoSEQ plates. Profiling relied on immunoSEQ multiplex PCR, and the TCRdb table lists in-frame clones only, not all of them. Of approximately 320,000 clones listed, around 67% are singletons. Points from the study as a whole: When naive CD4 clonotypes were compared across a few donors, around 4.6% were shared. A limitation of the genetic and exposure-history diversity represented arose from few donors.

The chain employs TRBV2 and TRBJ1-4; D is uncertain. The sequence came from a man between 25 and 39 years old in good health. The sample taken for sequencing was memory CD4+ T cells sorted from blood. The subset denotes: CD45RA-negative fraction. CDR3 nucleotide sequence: TGTGCCAGCAGCCCTCCCGGACGGCAGAATGAAAAACTGTTTTTT. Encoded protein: CASSPPGRQNEKLFF.